These T cell receptor beta chains were read from a single sample in a study of blood T cell repertoires in COVID-19. Some clones are missing from TCRdb's copy, which holds only in-frame ones; the method was immunoSEQ multiplex PCR. Among roughly 170,000 clones, about 74% were seen once, and the ten largest hold around 3%. The material sequenced was peripheral blood. These receptors all stem from a woman aged 80 or older with acute or convalescent COVID-19. Each CDR3 is given with its conserved first and last residue. The D gene is left open where the match is weak. A row's size may be missing; if present it is once, few, many or a size class.

v_call	clone_size	d_call	j_call	cdr3_nt	cdr3_aa
TRBV24-1	-	-	TRBJ2-3	TGTGCCACCAGCACCATCTCCCCTAGAACGCAGTATTTT	CATSTISPRTQYF
TRBV25-1	-	-	TRBJ2-2	TGTGCCAGCAGGGAGATAGCGGAAAACACCGGGGAGCTGTTTTTT	CASREIAENTGELFF
TRBV7-3	once	TRBD1	TRBJ1-4	TGTGCCAGCAGCTTAACAGGGACAGAGGGTGAAAAACTGTTTTTT	CASSLTGTEGEKLFF
TRBV5-1	-	-	TRBJ2-1	TGCGCCAGCAGCTTGCTGGCGGTTAGAGAGGAGAGTGAGCAGTTCTTC	CASSLLAVREESEQFF
TRBV7-9	-	-	TRBJ2-4	TGTGCCAGCACTCTAAACTCGGGGGGCCACATTCAGTACTTC	CASTLNSGGHIQYF
TRBV24-1	-	-	TRBJ2-2	TGTGCCACCAGTGATTTTCCCGTCGACACCGGGGAGCTGTTTTTT	CATSDFPVDTGELFF
TRBV27	once	TRBD1	TRBJ1-3	TGTGCCAGCAGTCCCTGGGTGGGCGACAGGGGGCGCTCTGGAAACACCATATATTTT	CASSPWVGDRGRSGNTIYF
TRBV3-1/TRBV3-2	once	-	TRBJ1-1	TGTGCCAGCAACCAAGACCATACCTTGACGGCGGAAATGAACACTGAAGCTTTCTTT	CASNQDHTLTAEMNTEAFF
TRBV18	-	-	TRBJ1-3	TGTGCCAGCTCACCAGGACTATCTGGAAACACCATATATTTT	CASSPGLSGNTIYF
TRBV2	-	TRBD1	TRBJ1-3	TGTGCCAGCACGGACAGGGTGGAAGGAAACACCATATATTTT	CASTDRVEGNTIYF
TRBV7-2	-	-	TRBJ2-7	TGTGCCAGCAGCTTAGGTACAGGAAGCTCCTACGAGCAGTACTTC	CASSLGTGSSYEQYF
TRBV28	few	-	TRBJ1-1	TGTGCCAGCAGTCTCAAGGGACTTGAAGCTTTCTTT	CASSLKGLEAFF
TRBV4-2	-	TRBD2	TRBJ2-5	TGTGCCAGCAGCCAAGATGGGGTAGCGGGAGGACCCCGTCAAGAGACCCAGTACTTC	CASSQDGVAGGPRQETQYF
TRBV10-3	once	TRBD2	TRBJ2-7	TGTGCCATCAGTCCCCCCCCACTAGCGGGAGAATCCTACGAGCAGTACTTC	CAISPPPLAGESYEQYF
TRBV30	-	-	TRBJ1-1	TGTGCCTCCTTAGCCGCAGGGAAAGTTGAAGCTTTCTTT	CASLAAGKVEAFF
TRBV9	few	-	TRBJ2-7	TGTGCCAGCAGCGCCCAAAGTGGGGCCTCCTACGAGCAGTACTTC	CASSAQSGASYEQYF